The 26 T cell receptor beta chains below come from one sample, sequenced in a study of human T cells and chemical hapten exposure. Each CDR3 protein gets one entry after TCRdb re-called the RACE reads with MiXCR. The sample gives some 200,000 distinct CDR3 sequences, around 30% of which show up once; approximately 3% is in the top ten. Time point of the sample: pre-sensitization, week 0. Treatment here: therapeutic diphenylcyclopropenone sensitization with weekly scalp DPC. The starting material was whole blood, obtained in connection with sensitization to the hapten diphenylcyclopropenone (DPC). These receptors all stem from a woman in her 30s with alopecia areata. Some clones in this sample may be carry-over from other donors' samples.

The chain joins TRBV11-2 to TRBJ1-4; possibly TRBD1 for D (5 bases). The CDR3 runs to 16 residues. Germline V CDR1 and CDR2: SGHAT, FQNNGV. Between the trimmed V and J ends, which lost 5 bases and 8 bases, there was a span of 21 bases. The CDR3 loop reads CASSPGLRGVGEKLFF. For the CDR3, the DNA is TGTGCCAGCAGCCCCGGATTAAGAGGGGTAGGCGAAAAACTGTTTTTT.

The chain carries TRBV7-2 and TRBJ1-5; no reliable D call. The CDR3 extends over 13 amino acids. The ends were cut back, 2 bases at V and 5 bases at J, with 7 bases in the middle. Germline V CDR1 and CDR2: SGHTA, FQGNSA. This CDR3 reads CASSLSSYQPQHF. CDR3 nucleotide sequence: TGTGCCAGCAGCTTAAGCAGCTATCAGCCCCAGCATTTT.

The V and J genes are TRBV20-1 and TRBJ1-6; a possible D gene is TRBD1 (6 bases). CDR1 and CDR2 (germline): DFQATT, SNEGSKA (reference sequence). Trimming took 5 bases from V and 8 from J, leaving 10 bases between them. The CDR3 runs 12 residues. CDR3 nucleotide sequence: TGCAGTGCTGCCAGACAGGATTCACCCCTCCACTTT. Protein: CSAARQDSPLHF.

V gene TRBV2 combines with J gene TRBJ2-7; a possible D gene is TRBD2 (7 bases). Germline CDR1 SNHLY, CDR2 FYNNEI. The germline V and J ends were trimmed by 6 bases and 2 bases, with 14 bases remaining between them. CDR3 length: 14 residues. DNA for the CDR3: TGTGCCAGCAGCCCCGGGGGGCCCCCCTACGAGCAGTACTTC. The encoded protein is CASSPGGPPYEQYF.

The gene calls are TRBV28 and TRBJ2-6; D is ambiguous. The germline CDR1 and CDR2 sequences are MDHEN and SYDVKM. The CDR3 contains 16 residues. Trimming shortened V by 7 bases and J by 2 bases, and 15 bases separated the two germline ends. Written as DNA, the CDR3 is TGTGCCAGCAAACCCGCTGGGATGGCTGGGGCCAACGTCCTGACTTTC. It encodes CASKPAGMAGANVLTF.

V is TRBV20-1 and J is TRBJ2-7; unclear D gene. The ends were cut back, 3 bases at V and 2 bases at J, with 14 bases in the middle. This CDR3 is built from 14 residues. Germline lookup yields CDR1 DFQATT and CDR2 SNEGSKA (reference sequence). The CDR3 coding sequence is TGCAGTGCTAGGGTCGGGCAGCTAGCCTACGAGCAGTACTTC. Its protein is CSARVGQLAYEQYF.

CDR3 region: CSAGFQETQYF. The CDR3 bases are TGCAGCGCTGGATTCCAAGAGACCCAGTACTTC. The J gene is TRBJ2-5, the V gene TRBV29-1; unclear D gene. This CDR3 region has 11 residues. V was shortened by 7 bases and J by 1 base, with 7 bases between the two germline ends. Germline V gives CDR1 SQVTM, CDR2 ANQGSEA.

CDR3: CASAWTASEQYF. The CDR3 bases are TGTGCCAGCGCATGGACAGCCTCGGAGCAGTACTTC. The V and J genes are TRBV28 and TRBJ2-7; the D gene is possibly TRBD1 (6 bases). CDR1 MDHEN and CDR2 SYDVKM come from the germline V gene. Trimming stripped 8 bases from V and 7 bases from J, with 15 bases between. This CDR3 has 12 amino acids.

The chain has TRBV18 and TRBJ1-5; D gene unclear. V was pared by 2 bases and J by 7 bases, with 9 bases between. CDR3 length: 13 residues. The germline V gene has CDR1 KGHSH and CDR2 LQKENI. CDR3 region: CASSPGKEQPQHF. CDR3 nucleotides: TGTGCCAGCTCACCAGGGAAGGAACAGCCCCAGCATTTT.

The chain joins TRBV29-1 to TRBJ2-7; D not certain. Germline loops: CDR1 SQVTM, CDR2 ANQGSEA. The germline V and J ends were trimmed by 3 bases and 4 bases, with 7 bases remaining between them. This CDR3 is 11 amino acids long. Here the CDR3 reads CSVEQQYEQYF. DNA of the CDR3: TGCAGCGTTGAGCAGCAATACGAGCAGTACTTC.

Only a few counts were recorded for this clonotype. V and J are TRBV2 and TRBJ1-2; possible D gene TRBD1, 5 bases. Trimming removed 2 bases at V and 5 bases at J, with 18 bases between. CDR3 length equals 16 residues. The germline V gene encodes CDR1 SNHLY and CDR2 FYNNEI. The CDR3 loop reads CASSETRGVGGYGYTF. In DNA form, the CDR3 reads TGTGCCAGCAGTGAAACAAGGGGCGTGGGAGGATATGGCTACACCTTC.

The CDR3 nucleotides are TGTGCCAGCAGGAGCGGGGCCAGTCCAGATACGCAGTATTTT. Its protein product is CASRSGASPDTQYF. The J gene is TRBJ2-3, the V gene TRBV6-5; 7 positions match TRBD2. This CDR3 contains 14 residues. CDR1 is MNHEY, CDR2 SVGAGI, per germline. The V and J ends lost 6 bases and 4 bases, in that order; junction bases with no gene match: 7.

The J gene is TRBJ2-1, the V gene TRBV4-3; 13 nucleotides agree with TRBD2. V shed 1 base, J shed 2 bases, and the junction held 5 bases outside the gene matches. Germline V gene sequence: CDR1 LGHNA, CDR2 YSLEER. The CDR3 spans 18 residues. The CDR3 coding sequence is TGCGCCAGCAGCCAAGGGGGACTAGCGGGAATAACCTACAATGAGCAGTTCTTC. It codes for CASSQGGLAGITYNEQFF.

This chain uses TRBV29-1 with TRBJ1-1; 9 bases agree with TRBD1. The V and J ends lost 5 bases and 1 base, in that order; junction bases with no gene match: 5. This CDR3 contains 14 residues. Germline assignment: CDR1 SQVTM and CDR2 ANQGSEA. CDR3 loop: CSVPDRGSNTEAFF. For the CDR3, the DNA is TGCAGCGTTCCTGACAGGGGGTCGAACACTGAAGCTTTCTTT.

This clonotype was detected a few times. The chain joins TRBV5-1 to TRBJ1-1; tentatively, D is TRBD1 (5 bases). Germline V gene data show CDR1 as SGHRS and CDR2 as YFSETQ. The CDR3 spans 15 residues. Between the trimmed V and J ends, which lost 5 bases and 5 bases, there was a span of 19 bases. This chain's CDR3 is CASSYAGGRGTEAFF. The CDR3, as DNA: TGCGCCAGCAGTTATGCGGGGGGAAGGGGAACTGAAGCTTTCTTT.

This clonotype was seen more than once but under ten times. This sequence joins TRBV29-1 and TRBJ2-3; D unclear. The CDR3 extends over 12 amino acids. Trimming stripped 5 bases from V and 7 bases from J, with 13 bases between. Germline V lookup: CDR1 SQVTM, CDR2 ANQGSEA. CDR3 sequence (DNA): TGCAGCGTTTCCTTCCTACAAAATACGCAGTATTTT. Protein: CSVSFLQNTQYF.

There are a few counts of this clonotype. The chain has TRBV29-1 and TRBJ2-5; no clear D gene. CDR1 SQVTM and CDR2 ANQGSEA come from the germline V gene. The CDR3 is 13 residues long. V was trimmed by 3 bases and J by 6 bases, leaving 14 bases between them. CDR3 DNA sequence: TGCAGCGTTGATTTAGGTCTACAGCAGACCCAGTACTTC. This encodes CSVDLGLQQTQYF.

Worth noting for this clonotype: This may be a read error: a much more frequent sequence differs by one nucleotide. This chain joins TRBV7-3 and TRBJ2-2, with D uncertain. CDR1 is SGHTA, CDR2 FQGTGA, per germline. This CDR3 is 15 amino acids long. The DNA of the CDR3 is TGTGCCAGCAGCTTAACTAGCAGGCACACCGAGGAGCTGTTTTTT. It codes for CASSLTSRHTEELFF.

J is TRBJ2-1 and V is TRBV20-1; maybe TRBD2 (6 bases). V was clipped by 6 bases and J by 4 bases, with 10 bases between them. Germline V gene sequence: CDR1 DFQATT, CDR2 SNEGSKA (reference sequence). The CDR3 extends over 12 amino acids. CDR3: CSAQEGYNEQFF. The CDR3 region has the DNA TGCAGTGCGCAGGAGGGGTACAATGAGCAGTTCTTC.

This clonotype was recorded a few times. The chain is built from TRBV28 and TRBJ2-7, with TRBD2 identical over 7 bases. V lost 3 bases, J lost 2 bases, and 10 bases stayed unmatched. Germline V gives CDR1 MDHEN, CDR2 SYDVKM. The CDR3 loop spans 16 amino acids. The CDR3 DNA reads TGTGCCAGCAGTTTGTTCGGGGCTAGCGGTCCCTACGAGCAGTACTTC. Translation: CASSLFGASGPYEQYF.

In its sample, this clonotype was seen a few times. V usage is TRBV18 and J usage is TRBJ2-3, with a weak D call TRBD2 (5 bases). This CDR3 region has 15 residues. Trimming cost V 9 bases and J 0 bases, with 16 bases left between them. CDR1 KGHSH and CDR2 LQKENI come from the germline V gene. CDR3 sequence (DNA): TGTGCCAGTTCGCCGGGCGCGGGTAGCACAGATACGCAGTATTTT. It is translated as CASSPGAGSTDTQYF. Full variable domain (outside the CDR3, taken from reference TRBV18 and TRBJ2-3): NAGVMQNPRHLVRRRGQEARLRCSPMKGHSHVYWYRQLPEEGLKFMVYLQKENIIDESGMPKERFSAEFPKEGPSILRIQQVVRGDSAAYFCASSPGAGSTDTQYFGPGTRLTVL.

This clonotype showed up just a few times. This chain uses TRBV28 with TRBJ2-3, with a tentative D call TRBD1 (6 bases). Trimming took off 3 bases at V and 4 bases at J, with 8 bases between the two ends. Germline values: CDR1 MDHEN, CDR2 SYDVKM. This CDR3 comprises 13 residues. The CDR3 is CASSFQGSDTQYF. The DNA for the CDR3 is TGTGCCAGCAGTTTTCAGGGGTCAGATACGCAGTATTTT.

The genes are TRBV5-1 and TRBJ1-6, with a possible D match to TRBD1 (5 bases). From germline, CDR1 is SGHRS and CDR2 YFSETQ. V lost 6 bases and J 8 bases, leaving 15 bases between the germline ends. The CDR3 is 14 amino acids. CDR3 sequence (DNA): TGCGCCAGCAAGGTGGGGCGAATGGATTCACCCCTCCACTTT. This codes for CASKVGRMDSPLHF.

V is TRBV5-6 and J is TRBJ2-2; D is ambiguous. Trimming cost V 4 bases and J 1 base, with 11 bases left between them. Per germline, CDR1 SGHDT and CDR2 YYEEEE. This CDR3 region has 15 residues. The CDR3 nucleotides read TGTGCCAGCAGCGTGAGACGTAGGAACACCGGGGAGCTGTTTTTT. This encodes CASSVRRRNTGELFF.

This rearrangement joins TRBV28 to TRBJ2-5; D remains ambiguous. The germline CDR1 and CDR2 sequences are MDHEN and SYDVKM. V gave up 9 bases and J gave up 1 base, with 9 bases separating them. This CDR3 region has 12 residues. The CDR3 sequence: CASKLPQETQYF. The CDR3 DNA sequence: TGTGCCAGTAAGCTCCCCCAAGAGACCCAGTACTTC.

The genes are TRBV7-8 and TRBJ1-3, with D tentatively TRBD1 (5 bases). Germline lookup yields CDR1 SGHVS and CDR2 FQNEAQ. CDR3 length: 14 amino acids. The V and J ends lost 2 bases and 2 bases respectively, with 7 bases between them. DNA of the CDR3: TGTGCCAGCAGCTTAATAGGGGCTGGAAACACCATATATTTT. It translates to CASSLIGAGNTIYF.